This T cell receptor beta chain appears in the sequencing data of a study of PD-1 blockade in classical Hodgkin lymphoma (dated by TCRdb to 2020 to 2022). For context, the study as a whole: Nivolumab dosing was 3 mg/kg intravenously every 2 weeks, continuing until either disease progression or unacceptable toxicity. To define a peripheral blood immune signature of response to PD-1 blockade in classical Hodgkin lymphoma, the study combined TCR beta sequencing with CyTOF. Beyond this particular receptor, the publication reports: The study covered only a single clinical trial cohort, and the causes of the repertoire differences, possibly disease activity or prior therapy, were still not defined. A significant rise by C4D1 was seen in CD4+ but not CD8+ TCR diversity (p=0.0027 vs p=0.16), with the rise being most apparent in complete responders (p=0.02). Among trial patients, those achieving complete response had baseline diversity similar to that of newly diagnosed patients, while diversity was significantly lower in partial responders and progressors. Newly diagnosed patients were reported to have lower baseline TCR diversity than healthy donors, and relapsed/refractory patients were reported to have lower baseline TCR diversity still. Patients starting nivolumab less than 1 year after ASCT had lower diversity and were excluded from later analyses to avoid confounding by immune reconstitution.

The CDR3 spans 21 residues, from the cysteine through the phenylalanine. The only DNA kept is the CDR3, 63 bases in frame from the first base. CDR1 and CDR2 (MDHEN, SYDVKM) derive from the germline V gene. V and J are trimmed by 2 bases and 0 bases, and the gene matches miss 17 bases of the junction. The Qiagen DNeasy kit was used to extract genomic DNA from unsorted PBMCs and from the negatively selected CD4+ and CD8+ fractions. TCR beta CDR3 regions were amplified by immunoSEQ multiplex PCR using primers annealing to V and J segments. A synthetic immune receptor repertoire was used to minimize amplification bias, and any residual bias was removed computationally once sequencing was done. On the authors' methods: Repertoire diversity was quantified as the Shannon entropy index using custom Python scripts. Unsorted, CD4+ and CD8+ repertoires were analyzed separately, except for combined analyses in which CD4+ and CD8+ sequences were merged in silico. Clonal expansion was defined as a frequency increase of at least 2-fold after treatment compared with C1D1, and clones undetected at baseline were assigned a pseudocount of 0.5. Clones with 0 or 1 copy at C1D1 were defined as singleton clones, while clones with 2 or more copies were defined as non-singleton clones. By matching protein sequences in sorted samples from the same patient, clones expanded in unsorted samples were annotated as CD4+, CD8+ or unknown. Diversity changes from C1D1 to C4D1 were tested in paired samples using Wilcoxon tests. The immuneACCESS repertoire file appears here via TCRdb, limited to in-frame rearrangements. These files lack a portion of the clones; in checked studies, under half of the deficit traces to unresolved V genes, and the cause of the others is not known. D and trimming come from the DNA, and the V and J calls and clone size come from that table. For this sample the table gives more than 75,000 clones, of which just over 90% were detected only once. Jointly, the top ten make up less than 2% of the sample.

With respect to this clone: Its antigen target is currently unknown. Base quality data are lacking; no much larger clone is found one base away.

According to the study, the label for this sample's time point signals: cycle 4 day 1 (C4D1), after less than seven weeks of nivolumab. All trial patients had relapsed after autologous stem cell transplantation, with cohorts A, B and C differing in prior brentuximab vedotin exposure. A total of roughly 60 patients with relapsed/refractory classical Hodgkin lymphoma made up the trial cohort, and each patient's best overall response was complete response, partial response or progressive disease. Trial patients were treated with single-agent nivolumab in the multi-cohort phase II CheckMate 205 trial. An independent review committee assessed best overall response by applying the 2007 International Working Group response criteria. Trial PBMCs were collected just before the start of nivolumab (C1D1) and during therapy at cycle 2 day 1 and cycle 4 day 1. Peripheral blood was collected in 8 mL Vacutainer Cell Preparation Tubes, from which PBMCs were isolated by centrifugation and then cryopreserved.

Sample: peripheral blood mononuclear cells (PBMCs), taken before the fourth cycle of nivolumab. The TCR comes from a human donor with classical Hodgkin lymphoma. The chain is made from TRBV28 and TRBJ2-1; 9 bases in the middle match TRBD2. The CDR3 protein is CASSLVWSISGRLSSYNEQFF. The DNA is as follows: TGTGCCAGCAGTTTAGTTTGGAGTATTAGCGGGAGATTAAGCTCCTACAATGAGCAGTTCTTC.